This passage covers 3 T cell receptor beta chains from one sample sequenced in a study of shared clonotypes between healthy human individuals. Method: immunoSEQ multiplex PCR; TCRdb's copy keeps in-frame clones and lacks some. The repertoire holds some 900,000 clones, with approximately 80% as singletons. The sequencing sample was made of memory CD4+ T cells sorted from blood. The subset here: CD45RA-negative fraction. The receptors come from a man between 18 and 29 years old in good health.

The V gene is TRBV30, the J gene TRBJ1-2, with D unresolved. Between the trimmed V and J ends, which lost 5 bases and 8 bases, there was a span of 21 bases. The CDR3 is 14 residues long. Germline assignment: CDR1 GTSNPN and CDR2 SVGIG (reference sequence). CDR3 DNA sequence: TGTGCCTGGGGAGGAACAGCAGTCTGGACGGGCTACACCTTC. Translating gives CAWGGTAVWTGYTF.

The chain has TRBV12-5 and TRBJ1-1, with D possibly being TRBD1 (6 bases). The ends were cut back, 3 bases at V and 1 base at J, with 12 bases in the middle. CDR1 is LGHNT, CDR2 FRNRAP, per germline. The CDR3 runs 15 residues. This CDR3 is CASGFFTGRNTEAFF. The CDR3 nucleotides are TGTGCTAGTGGTTTTTTTACAGGGCGGAACACTGAAGCTTTCTTT. The full variable domain, rest sourced from reference TRBV12-5 and TRBJ1-1, is DARVTQTPRHKVTEMGQEVTMRCQPILGHNTVFWYRQTMMQGLELLAYFRNRAPLDDSGMPKDRFSAEMPDATLATLKIQPSEPRDSAVYFCASGFFTGRNTEAFFGQGTRLTVV.

This rearrangement joins TRBV6-5 to TRBJ2-7; 9 bases are shared with TRBD1. J lost 2 bases, V lost 7 bases, and 9 bases had no gene match. Germline lookup yields CDR1 MNHEY and CDR2 SVGAGI. The CDR3 is 15 amino acids. CDR3 nucleotide sequence: TGTGCCAGCACCACTACCCGGACAGGGGCCTACGAGCAGTACTTC. As protein: CASTTTRTGAYEQYF.